Below are 23 T cell receptor beta chains sequenced from a single sample in a study of T-cell reconstitution after alpha-beta-depleted transplantation in children. Unique molecular identifiers tagged the TCRbeta library. A single record per CDR3 protein comes from TCRdb applying MiXCR to the PCR reads. The table lists hundreds of thousands of distinct CDR3 sequences, about a tenth of them singletons, with roughly 27% in the top ten. The specimen was PBMCs, collected before TCRalphabeta/CD19-depleted stem cell transplant. The receptors were sampled from a child younger than two with acute myeloid leukemia, due to receive a stem cell transplant.

This clonotype was seen a few times. The chain carries TRBV30 and TRBJ1-3; D remains unclear. Trimming pared 3 bases from V and 2 bases from J, leaving 8 bases between. Germline CDR1 GTSNPN, CDR2 SVGIG (reference sequence). This CDR3 contains 13 residues. The chain's CDR3 is CAWRSPPGNTIYF. Here the CDR3 DNA reads TGTGCCTGGAGATCGCCTCCTGGAAACACCATATATTTT.

This sequence joins TRBV20-1 and TRBJ2-7; TRBD2 matches 8 bases. The V gene end was trimmed by 1 base and the J gene end by 2 bases; junction bases not matched to a gene: 7. Germline assignment: CDR1 DFQATT and CDR2 SNEGSKA (reference sequence). This CDR3 spans 15 amino acids. DNA of the CDR3: TGCAGTGCTAGAGCTGGCGGGAGGCCTACCTACGAGCAGTACTTC. Amino acid sequence: CSARAGGRPTYEQYF.

This clonotype was observed a single time. A much larger clonotype is one base distant, so this may be a read error. Given the absence of the conserved phenylalanine or tryptophan at the CDR3 end, a read error is likely. The chain combines TRBV7-9 with TRBJ2-3; D may be TRBD1 (5 bases). Germline CDR1 is SEHNR and CDR2 is FQNEAQ (reference sequence). Trimming removed 7 bases from V and 9 bases from J, with 14 bases in between. The CDR3 length is 12 residues. DNA of the CDR3: TGTGCCAGCACCCTAGGGGCTATCACGCAGTATCTT. This codes for CASTLGAITQYL.

The rearrangement uses TRBV10-2 and TRBJ2-1; weak D call: TRBD2 (6 bases). Trimming shortened V by 6 bases and J by 9 bases, and 15 bases separated the two germline ends. The CDR3 totals 13 residues. Germline CDR1 is WSHSY and CDR2 is SAAADI. The CDR3 reads CASSGFSGLEQFF. The CDR3 bases are TGCGCCAGCAGCGGGTTTAGCGGTCTTGAGCAGTTCTTC.

Many counts were recorded for this clonotype. The gene calls are TRBV5-1 and TRBJ1-2, with 8 bases fitting TRBD1. Per germline, CDR1 SGHRS and CDR2 YFSETQ. The CDR3 covers 14 residues. Trimming removed 2 bases from V and 6 bases from J; junction bases left unmatched: 6. The CDR3 sequence is CASSLLTGANGYTF. DNA of the CDR3: TGCGCCAGCAGCTTACTGACAGGGGCCAATGGCTACACCTTC.

This clonotype was seen ten or more times. The J gene is TRBJ1-2, the V gene TRBV28; 12 bases are a match to TRBD1. The CDR3 loop spans 15 amino acids. Unmatched junction bases numbered 9, after V lost 5 bases and J lost 8 bases. Germline V gene data show CDR1 as MDHEN and CDR2 as SYDVKM. CDR3: CASSPPRDRGQGYTF. The DNA for the CDR3 is TGTGCCAGCAGTCCCCCCCGGGACAGGGGGCAAGGCTACACCTTC.

Many counts were recorded for this clonotype. The genes are TRBV7-6 and TRBJ2-5; the D is unclear. CDR3 length: 13 residues. CDR1 and CDR2 from the germline V gene are SGHVS and FNYEAQ. Trimming removed 5 bases at V and 1 base at J, with 8 bases between. The CDR3 region has the DNA TGTGCCAGCAGCCCCCTGGTCCAAGAGACCCAGTACTTC. This codes for CASSPLVQETQYF. Full variable domain (remainder filled in from reference TRBV7-6 and TRBJ2-5): GAGVSQSPRYKVTKRGQDVALRCDPISGHVSLYWYRQALGQGPEFLTYFNYEAQQDKSGLPNDRFSAERPEGSISTLTIQRTEQRDSAMYRCASSPLVQETQYFGPGTRLLVL.

This clonotype was detected many times. This rearrangement joins TRBV20-1 to TRBJ2-3; the match to TRBD2 covers 11 bases. There are 15 residues in the CDR3. V lost 1 base, J lost 4 bases, and 4 bases stayed unmatched. Germline lookup yields CDR1 DFQATT and CDR2 SNEGSKA (reference sequence). The CDR3 nucleotides are TGCAGTGCTAGAGGAGTAGCGGGAGGGGCAGATACGCAGTATTTT. Protein: CSARGVAGGADTQYF.

There are many counts of this clonotype. The gene calls are TRBV12-3 or TRBV12-4 and TRBJ2-1; the D gene could be TRBD1 or TRBD2 (5 bases each). The V end lost 3 bases, the J end lost 9 bases, and 9 bases lay between the germline ends. The CDR3 runs to 12 residues. CDR3 residues: CASSFGTSEQFF. The CDR3 DNA reads TGTGCCAGCAGTTTCGGGACCAGTGAGCAGTTCTTC.

There are many counts of this clonotype. The V and J genes are TRBV20-1 and TRBJ1-1; D gene unclear. CDR3 length: 14 amino acids. Germline V gives CDR1 DFQATT, CDR2 SNEGSKA (reference sequence). Between the trimmed V and J ends, which lost 1 base and 0 bases, there was a span of 9 bases. Here the CDR3 reads CSARAGNMNTEAFF. The CDR3, as DNA: TGCAGTGCTAGAGCGGGGAACATGAACACTGAAGCTTTCTTT.

This clonotype came up many times. V usage is TRBV27 and J usage is TRBJ2-7; possible D gene TRBD2, 5 bases. Germline CDR1 is MNHEY and CDR2 is SMNVEV (reference sequence). Trimming stripped 0 bases from V and 2 bases from J, with 11 bases between. The CDR3 has 15 amino acids. The CDR3 DNA follows: TGTGCCAGCAGTTTATCGGTGGGGAGCCCCTACGAGCAGTACTTC. This gives the protein CASSLSVGSPYEQYF.

In its sample, this clonotype was seen many times. J is TRBJ2-2 and V is TRBV3-1, with D perhaps TRBD1 (6 bases). This CDR3 has 14 amino acids. V dropped 7 bases and J dropped 1 base, with 10 bases sitting between them. Germline V gene data show CDR1 as LGHDT and CDR2 as YNNKEL (reference sequence). The CDR3 nucleotides are TGTGCCAGCACCCAGGGACAGAACACCGGGGAGCTGTTTTTT. This translates into CASTQGQNTGELFF.

This clonotype was observed at least ten times. The rearrangement joins TRBV4-1 to TRBJ2-5; no reliable D call. CDR1 MGHRA and CDR2 YSYEKL come from the germline V gene. Trimming left V 1 base short and J 2 bases short, with 5 bases between. This CDR3 comprises 13 residues. The DNA of the CDR3 is TGCGCCAGCAGCCAAGTCGTACAAGAGACCCAGTACTTC. The encoded protein is CASSQVVQETQYF.

The sample holds many counts of this clonotype. V gene TRBV18 combines with J gene TRBJ1-1; D possibly corresponds to TRBD1 (6 bases). Germline V CDR1 and CDR2: KGHSH, LQKENI. CDR3 length: 13 amino acids. V was trimmed by 0 bases and J by 8 bases, leaving 10 bases between them. CDR3 amino acids: CASSPPGAAEAFF. DNA for the CDR3: TGTGCCAGCTCACCACCGGGGGCGGCGGAAGCTTTCTTT.

This clonotype was detected ten times or more. This chain joins TRBV7-6 and TRBJ2-7; no firm D call. V was clipped by 5 bases and J by 2 bases, with 10 bases between them. The CDR3 has 13 amino acids. The germline gives CDR1 SGHVS, CDR2 FNYEAQ. The CDR3 DNA is TGTGCCAGCAGCGTCGCCATAGCCTACGAGCAGTACTTC. Translated: CASSVAIAYEQYF. The whole variable domain, filled in from reference TRBV7-6 and TRBJ2-7, reads GAGVSQSPRYKVTKRGQDVALRCDPISGHVSLYWYRQALGQGPEFLTYFNYEAQQDKSGLPNDRFSAERPEGSISTLTIQRTEQRDSAMYRCASSVAIAYEQYFGPGTRLTVT.

The sample holds many counts of this clonotype. This sequence joins TRBV7-2 and TRBJ1-1, with a possible D match to TRBD1 (5 bases). The V gene lost 2 bases and the J gene lost 3 bases, with 16 bases spanning the gap. The CDR3 consists of 16 residues. The germline CDR1 and CDR2 sequences are SGHTA and FQGNSA. The CDR3 region is CASSLNQGALYTEAFF. In DNA form, the CDR3 reads TGTGCCAGCAGCTTAAACCAGGGTGCCCTTTACACTGAAGCTTTCTTT.

This clonotype turned up a few times. The chain has TRBV3-1 and TRBJ2-5; 8 bases agree with TRBD2. This CDR3 is built from 16 residues. V was clipped by 4 bases and J by 6 bases; unmatched bases: 13. Per germline, CDR1 LGHDT and CDR2 YNNKEL (reference sequence). The CDR3 is CASSPESGTSRKTQYF. CDR3 nucleotide sequence: TGTGCCAGCAGCCCCGAATCCGGGACTAGTAGGAAGACCCAGTACTTC.

The chain has TRBV4-2 and TRBJ2-4, with D perhaps matching TRBD1 (5 bases). This CDR3 comprises 16 residues. Between the trimmed V and J ends, which lost 1 base and 9 bases, there was a span of 19 bases. CDR1 is LGHNA and CDR2 is YNFKEQ in the germline V gene. DNA for the CDR3: TGTGCCAGCAGCCAAGGGGAAACAGGTGGGAACAGCATTCAGTACTTC. Translating gives CASSQGETGGNSIQYF.

As regards this clonotype: A much bigger clone sits one base away, suggesting this may be a read error. This CDR3 fails to terminate in the conserved phenylalanine or tryptophan, so it likely reflects a read error. The rearrangement uses TRBV5-6 and TRBJ2-3, with D unresolved. This CDR3 contains 12 residues. Germline values: CDR1 SGHDT, CDR2 YYEEEE. CDR3 amino acids: CATSLGRDTQYS. CDR3 nucleotide sequence: TGTGCCACCAGCTTGGGTAGAGATACGCAGTATTCT.

This clonotype has at least ten counts. The J gene is TRBJ1-1, the V gene TRBV29-1; D ambiguous. CDR3 length: 14 amino acids. V dropped 6 bases and J dropped 3 bases, with 17 bases sitting between them. CDR1 and CDR2 from the germline V gene are SQVTM and ANQGSEA. CDR3 DNA: TGCAGCGTCGAAACCGGGCTCCGGGACACTGAAGCTTTCTTT. Its translation: CSVETGLRDTEAFF.

Ten or more counts support this clonotype. This chain connects TRBV10-3 to TRBJ1-2; possibly TRBD1 for D (6 bases). The CDR3 has 12 residues. V dropped 4 bases and J dropped 4 bases, with 7 bases sitting between them. Germline-derived CDR1 and CDR2 are ENHRY and SYGVKD. The CDR3 DNA is TGTGCCATCAGTGTAGGGGGCTATGGCTACACCTTC. It yields the protein CAISVGGYGYTF.

At least ten counts were recorded for this clonotype. In DNA, the CDR3 is TGCGCCAGCAGCTTGGACGCTCCTTACGAGCAGTACTTC. Translating gives CASSLDAPYEQYF. The chain recombines TRBV5-1 with TRBJ2-7; D gene uncertain. This CDR3 is 13 amino acids long. Germline V lookup: CDR1 SGHRS, CDR2 YFSETQ. Trimming cost V 0 bases and J 4 bases, with 8 bases left between them.

This clonotype occurred many times. The chain employs TRBV12-3 or TRBV12-4 and TRBJ2-7; TRBD2 agrees at 7 bases. Trimming took 6 bases from V and 5 from J; bases not matched to a gene: 10. CDR3 length equals 14 residues. CDR3 loop: CASSSSGGPHEQYF. CDR3 nucleotides: TGTGCCAGCAGCTCATCGGGGGGACCACACGAGCAGTACTTC.